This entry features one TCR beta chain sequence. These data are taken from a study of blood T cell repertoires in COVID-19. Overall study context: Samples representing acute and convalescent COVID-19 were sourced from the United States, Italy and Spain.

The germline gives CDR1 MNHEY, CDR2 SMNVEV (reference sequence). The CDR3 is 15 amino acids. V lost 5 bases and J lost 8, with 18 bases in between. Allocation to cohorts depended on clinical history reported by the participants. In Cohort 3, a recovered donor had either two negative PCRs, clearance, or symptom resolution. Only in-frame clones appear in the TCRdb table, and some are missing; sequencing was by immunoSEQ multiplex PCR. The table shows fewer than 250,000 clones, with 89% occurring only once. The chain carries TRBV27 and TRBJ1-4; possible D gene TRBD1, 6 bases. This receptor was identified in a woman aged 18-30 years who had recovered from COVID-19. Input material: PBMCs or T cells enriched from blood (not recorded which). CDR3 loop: CASSNRQEFGEKLFF. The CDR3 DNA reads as TGTGCCAGCAGTAACAGACAGGAGTTTGGGGAAAAACTGTTTTTT.